The source of this T cell receptor beta chain is a study of identical twins. TCRdb reprocessed the 5' RACE reads with MiXCR, giving one entry per CDR3 protein. The sample records around 370,000 distinct CDR3 sequences, 9% being singletons. Donors uniformly comprised healthy Caucasians. This CDR3 is built from 13 residues. J was trimmed by 10 bases and V by 9 bases; bases with no gene match: 8. Germline CDR1 KGHDR, CDR2 SFDVKD. Findings of the study overall: Excess twin sharing in beta out-of-frame sequences was weaker. Abundant beta clonotypes from cord blood had fewer insertions, unlike memory repertoires, which showed none.

This clonotype has just a few counts. Its antigen is not known. The sequence came from a woman in her fifties or sixties in good health. This rearrangement joins TRBV24-1 to TRBJ2-2; 9 bases align to TRBD2. The source material was naive T cells sorted from blood. CDR3 DNA sequence: TGTGCCACCGCTGGCGGGGGGGAGGAGGAGCTGTTTTTT. Its translation is CATAGGGEEELFF.